This T cell receptor beta chain was documented in a study of a mutant IDH1 vaccine in newly diagnosed glioma. Study as a whole: Treated patients had a mean age of roughly 40 years and a roughly 60% male, around 38% female split.

Sequencing was performed with immunoSEQ multiplex PCR; in TCRdb, only in-frame clones are kept and a portion is missing. The sample yields about 58,000 clones, about 88% seen once. Details on this clone: Its antigen is still unknown.

Time point specified: week 5, during vaccination. Vaccinated patients received 300 ug of mutant IDH1 20-mer peptide per dose, with topical imiquimod. The astrocytomas were IDH1-mutant, ATRX-negative, and WHO grade 3 or 4. Whole-study results and caveats: Patients showed vaccine-induced immune responses at a rate of approximately 93%.

The CDR3 is made up of 14 amino acids. Germline lookup yields CDR1 SGHNT and CDR2 YYREEE (reference sequence). The V and J ends lost 7 bases and 8 bases, in that order; junction bases with no gene match: 8. Here the sequenced sample was PBMCs, taken from a glioma patient whose treatment included an IDH1 peptide vaccine. This receptor was identified in a woman aged 45 to 65 with glioma. The chain joins TRBV5-4 to TRBJ2-1; TRBD1 agrees at 11 bases. CDR3 sequence reads: CASGKGQGDYEQFF. CDR3 sequence (DNA): TGTGCCAGCGGAAAGGGACAGGGGGACTATGAGCAGTTCTTC. Complete variable domain (other parts from reference TRBV5-4 and TRBJ2-1): ETGVTQSPTHLIKTRGQQVTLRCSSQSGHNTVSWYQQALGQGPQFIFQYYREEENGRGNFPPRFSGLQFPNYSSELNVNALELDDSALYLCASGKGQGDYEQFFGPGTRLTVL.